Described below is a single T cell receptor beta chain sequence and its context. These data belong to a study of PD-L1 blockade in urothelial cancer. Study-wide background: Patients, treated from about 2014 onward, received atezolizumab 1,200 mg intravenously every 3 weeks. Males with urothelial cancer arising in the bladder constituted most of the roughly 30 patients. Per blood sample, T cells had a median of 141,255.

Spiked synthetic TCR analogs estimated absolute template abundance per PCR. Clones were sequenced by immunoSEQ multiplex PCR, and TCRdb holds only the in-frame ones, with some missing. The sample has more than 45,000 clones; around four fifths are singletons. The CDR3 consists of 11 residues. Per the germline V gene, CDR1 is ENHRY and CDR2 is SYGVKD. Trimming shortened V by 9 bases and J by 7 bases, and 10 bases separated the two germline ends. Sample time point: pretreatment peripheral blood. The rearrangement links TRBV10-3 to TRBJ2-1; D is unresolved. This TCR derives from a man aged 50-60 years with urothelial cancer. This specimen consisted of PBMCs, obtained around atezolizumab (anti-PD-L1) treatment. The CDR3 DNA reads TGTGCCATATCCGAGATGAATGAGCAGTTCTTC. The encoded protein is CAISEMNEQFF.